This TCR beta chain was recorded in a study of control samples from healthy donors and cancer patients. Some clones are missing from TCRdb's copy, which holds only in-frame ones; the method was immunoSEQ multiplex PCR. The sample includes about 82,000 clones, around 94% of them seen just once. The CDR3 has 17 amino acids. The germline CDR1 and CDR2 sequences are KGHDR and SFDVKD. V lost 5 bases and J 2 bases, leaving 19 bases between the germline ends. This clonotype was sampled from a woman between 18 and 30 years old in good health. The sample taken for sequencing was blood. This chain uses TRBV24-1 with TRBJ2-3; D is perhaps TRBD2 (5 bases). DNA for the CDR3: TGTGCCACCAGTGCCGTACTCCGGGATAGGGCCACAGATACGCAGTATTTT. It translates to CATSAVLRDRATDTQYF.